Listed here are 10 T cell receptor beta chains from one sample, sequenced in a study of CD4 T cells in relation to SARS-CoV-2 and coronaviruses. Some clones are missing from TCRdb's copy, which holds only in-frame ones; the method was immunoSEQ multiplex PCR. The repertoire holds 65,000 or so clones, with 87% as singletons. Before the COVID-19 pandemic, during about 2010-2018, CD4+ T cells were taken from unexposed donors. The sequenced sample was memory CD4+ T cells from PBMCs. Every receptor here comes from a human donor in good health.

The chain uses TRBV19 and TRBJ1-6; D is uncertain. Trimming took 6 bases from V and 0 from J, leaving 9 bases between them. The CDR3 covers 15 residues. Per the germline V gene, CDR1 is LNHDA and CDR2 is SQIVND (reference sequence). Here the CDR3 reads CASRSASSYNSPLHF. Here the CDR3 DNA reads TGTGCCAGTAGAAGCGCGAGCTCCTATAATTCACCCCTCCACTTT. The entire variable domain, with the rest obtained from reference TRBV19 and TRBJ1-6, is as follows: DGGITQSPKYLFRKEGQNVTLSCEQNLNHDAMYWYRQDPGQGLRLIYYSQIVNDFQKGDIAEGYSVSREKKESFPLTVTSAQKNPTAFYLCASRSASSYNSPLHFGNGTRLTVT.

This rearrangement joins TRBV9 to TRBJ2-1; D is tentatively TRBD1 or TRBD2 (5 bases each). Between the trimmed V and J ends, which lost 0 bases and 7 bases, there was a span of 11 bases. The V gene's germline CDR1 is SGDLS and CDR2 YYNGEE. The CDR3 is 14 amino acids. The CDR3 loop is CASSVGGYSNEQFF. The CDR3 DNA reads TGTGCCAGCAGCGTAGGGGGGTATTCGAATGAGCAGTTCTTC.

The chain joins TRBV27 to TRBJ2-3; D unclear. Germline-derived CDR1 and CDR2 are MNHEY and SMNVEV (reference sequence). The CDR3 spans 16 residues. Trimming left V 4 bases short and J 2 bases short, with 16 bases between. The CDR3 loop is CASSSPRQSLTDTQYF. In nucleotides, the CDR3 is TGTGCCAGCAGTTCCCCTAGGCAGAGTCTCACAGATACGCAGTATTTT.

By proportion, this clone is medium-sized (0.01 to 0.1%). This chain connects TRBV29-1 to TRBJ2-7, with TRBD1 identical over 7 bases. Losses at the gene ends were 5 bases for V and 5 bases for J; bases not matched to a gene: 9. CDR1 and CDR2 from the germline V gene are SQVTM and ANQGSEA. The CDR3 is made up of 13 amino acids. The CDR3 sequence: CSVSFRQGHEQYF. CDR3 DNA: TGCAGCGTTAGCTTCAGACAGGGCCACGAGCAGTACTTC.

The chain uses TRBV6-5 and TRBJ2-5; TRBD1 or TRBD2 may be the D gene (6 bases each). The CDR3 spans 15 residues. Trimming took 11 bases from V and 1 from J, leaving 20 bases between them. CDR1 MNHEY and CDR2 SVGAGI come from the germline V gene. Written as DNA, the CDR3 is TGTGCCGCGAAAGGGGGGAACGCACGCCAAGAGACCCAGTACTTC. Protein product: CAAKGGNARQETQYF.

V is TRBV5-1 and J is TRBJ2-4; 7 nucleotides align to TRBD1. CDR1 and CDR2 from the germline V gene are SGHRS and YFSETQ. The trim removed 4 bases at V and 6 bases at J, leaving 7 bases unmatched. The CDR3 length is 14 residues. CDR3 amino acids: CASSAGTEGNIQYF. The CDR3 DNA is TGCGCCAGCAGCGCCGGGACAGAAGGAAACATTCAGTACTTC.

This clone was detected once. The gene calls are TRBV6-6 and TRBJ2-3; D is perhaps TRBD1 (6 bases). The length of the CDR3 is 12 residues. Germline lookup yields CDR1 MNHNY and CDR2 SVGAGI (reference sequence). The V and J ends lost 10 bases and 2 bases respectively, with 10 bases between them. CDR3 DNA sequence: TGTGCCACAAACAGGGACACAGATACGCAGTATTTT. The encoded protein is CATNRDTDTQYF.

The chain has TRBV2 and TRBJ2-3, with D possibly matching TRBD1 (5 bases). Trimming stripped 6 bases from V and 4 bases from J, with 14 bases between. The CDR3 sequence is 14 residues long. Germline V lookup: CDR1 SNHLY, CDR2 FYNNEI. Here the CDR3 reads CASRQGSSADTQYF. In nucleotides, the CDR3 is TGTGCCAGCAGGCAGGGATCTTCGGCAGATACGCAGTATTTT.

This chain links TRBV18 with TRBJ2-7, with 7 bases identical to TRBD1. V shed 5 bases, J shed 5 bases, and the junction held 6 bases outside the gene matches. Germline lookup yields CDR1 KGHSH and CDR2 LQKENI. The CDR3 length is 13 residues. The CDR3 DNA follows: TGTGCCAGCTCAGGTGGGGACAGAGACGAGCAGTACTTC. This codes for CASSGGDRDEQYF.

V is TRBV5-6 and J is TRBJ2-3; D perhaps matches TRBD1 (5 bases). The V end was cut by 3 bases, the J end by 5 bases, with 16 bases between. The CDR3 length is 15 residues. The germline V gene encodes CDR1 SGHDT and CDR2 YYEEEE. Here the CDR3 reads CASSSLSRVVDTQYF. The DNA for the CDR3 is TGTGCCAGCAGCTCCCTGAGCAGGGTTGTAGATACGCAGTATTTT.